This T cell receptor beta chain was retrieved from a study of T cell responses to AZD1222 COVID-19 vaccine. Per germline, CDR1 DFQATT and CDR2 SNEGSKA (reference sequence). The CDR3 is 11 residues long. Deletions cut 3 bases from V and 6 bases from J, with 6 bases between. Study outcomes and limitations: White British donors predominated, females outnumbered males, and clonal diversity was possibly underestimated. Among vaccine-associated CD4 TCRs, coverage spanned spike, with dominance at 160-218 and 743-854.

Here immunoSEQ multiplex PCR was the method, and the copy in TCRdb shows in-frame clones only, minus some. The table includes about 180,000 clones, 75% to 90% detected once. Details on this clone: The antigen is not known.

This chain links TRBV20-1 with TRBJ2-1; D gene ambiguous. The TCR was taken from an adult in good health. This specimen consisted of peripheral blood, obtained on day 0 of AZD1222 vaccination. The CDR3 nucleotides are TGCAGTGCTAGGTTGGTCAATGAGCAGTTCTTC. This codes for CSARLVNEQFF.